This TCR beta chain appears in the sequencing data of a study of radiotherapy plus CTLA-4 blockade in lung cancer. The CDR3 is 17 residues long. Trimming at V came to 0 bases and at J to 2 bases, leaving 8 bases not matched to a gene. The germline gives CDR1 SGHDT, CDR2 YYEEEE. Assay: immunoSEQ multiplex PCR; the TCRdb copy retains only in-frame clones and omits some. This table has 81,000 or so clones, around nine tenths appearing once. This TCR derives from a human donor with non-small cell lung cancer who had stable disease on radiotherapy plus ipilimumab. This sample comprised peripheral blood, obtained from a patient treated with radiotherapy plus ipilimumab. The chain is built from TRBV5-6 and TRBJ2-4; TRBD1 aligns across 7 bases. The CDR3 is CASSLAGVRGTKNIQYF. CDR3 DNA: TGTGCCAGCAGCTTGGCCGGGGTCAGGGGGACCAAAAACATTCAGTACTTC.